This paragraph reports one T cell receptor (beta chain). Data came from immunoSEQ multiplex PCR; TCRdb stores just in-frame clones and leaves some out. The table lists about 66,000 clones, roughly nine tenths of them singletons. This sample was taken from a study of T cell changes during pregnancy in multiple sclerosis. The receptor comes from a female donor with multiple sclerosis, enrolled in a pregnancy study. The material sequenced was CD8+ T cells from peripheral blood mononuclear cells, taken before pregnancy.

CDR3 nucleotides: TGCAGCGTTGACGGGGAGACCTATGGCTACACCTTC. Its protein is CSVDGETYGYTF. This chain joins TRBV29-1 and TRBJ1-2; D not resolved. Germline V gene sequence: CDR1 SQVTM, CDR2 ANQGSEA. The CDR3 sequence is 12 residues long. V lost 3 bases and J lost 4, with 9 bases in between.